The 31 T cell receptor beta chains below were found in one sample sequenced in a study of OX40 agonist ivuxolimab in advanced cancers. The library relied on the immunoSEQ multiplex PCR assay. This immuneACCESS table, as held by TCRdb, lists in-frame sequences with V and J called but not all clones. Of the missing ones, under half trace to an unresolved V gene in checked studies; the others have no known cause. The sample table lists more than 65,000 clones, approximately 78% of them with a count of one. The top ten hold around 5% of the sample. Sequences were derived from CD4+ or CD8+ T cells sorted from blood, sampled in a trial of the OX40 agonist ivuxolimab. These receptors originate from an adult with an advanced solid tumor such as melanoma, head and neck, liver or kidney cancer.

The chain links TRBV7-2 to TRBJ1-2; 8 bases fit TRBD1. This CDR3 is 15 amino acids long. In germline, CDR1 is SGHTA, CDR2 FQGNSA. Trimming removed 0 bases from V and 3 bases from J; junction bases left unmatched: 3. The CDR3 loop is CASSLAAGQDYGYTF. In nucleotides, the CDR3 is TGTGCCAGCAGCTTAGCGGCGGGACAGGACTATGGCTACACCTTC.

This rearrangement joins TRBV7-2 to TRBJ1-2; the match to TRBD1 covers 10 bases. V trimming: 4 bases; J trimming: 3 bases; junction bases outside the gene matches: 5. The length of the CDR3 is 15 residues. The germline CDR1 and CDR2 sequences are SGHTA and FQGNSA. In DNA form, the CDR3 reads TGTGCCAGCAGCTCCAGACAGGGGGCTGACTATGGCTACACCTTC. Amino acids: CASSSRQGADYGYTF.

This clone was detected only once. CDR3 residues: CASQGVDYGYTF. The DNA for the CDR3 is TGCGCCTCTCAGGGGGTGGACTATGGCTACACCTTC. The V and J genes are TRBV10-2 and TRBJ1-2, with 7 nucleotides matching TRBD1. Germline loops: CDR1 WSHSY, CDR2 SAAADI. The CDR3 sequence is 12 residues long. J gave up 3 bases and V 11 bases, and 6 bases lay outside the gene matches.

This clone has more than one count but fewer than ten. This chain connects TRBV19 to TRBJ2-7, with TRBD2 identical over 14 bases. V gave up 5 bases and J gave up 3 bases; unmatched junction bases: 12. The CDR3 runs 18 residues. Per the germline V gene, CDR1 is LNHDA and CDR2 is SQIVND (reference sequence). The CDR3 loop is CASSGGGTSGSRVYEQYF. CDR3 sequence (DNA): TGTGCCAGTAGTGGAGGTGGGACTAGCGGGAGTAGGGTCTACGAGCAGTACTTC.

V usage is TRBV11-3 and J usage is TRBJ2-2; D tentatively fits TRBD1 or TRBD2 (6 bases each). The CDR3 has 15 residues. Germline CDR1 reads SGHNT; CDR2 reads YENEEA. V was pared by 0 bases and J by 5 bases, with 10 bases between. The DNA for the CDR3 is TGTGCCAGCAGCTTAGATGGGGGGCCGACCGGGGAGCTGTTTTTT. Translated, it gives CASSLDGGPTGELFF.

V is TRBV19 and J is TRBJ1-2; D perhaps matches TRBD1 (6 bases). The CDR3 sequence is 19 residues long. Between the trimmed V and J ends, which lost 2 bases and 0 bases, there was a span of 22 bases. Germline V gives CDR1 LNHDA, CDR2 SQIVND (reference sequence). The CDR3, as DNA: TGTGCCAGTAGTATATTCAGCCCCCTATCCAGGGGCTCTAACTATGGCTACACCTTC. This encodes CASSIFSPLSRGSNYGYTF.

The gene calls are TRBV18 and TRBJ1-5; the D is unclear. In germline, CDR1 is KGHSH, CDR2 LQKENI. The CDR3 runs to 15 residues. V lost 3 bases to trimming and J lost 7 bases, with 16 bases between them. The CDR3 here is CASSPTPLAGQPQHF. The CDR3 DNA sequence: TGTGCCAGCTCACCGACGCCCTTAGCGGGACAGCCCCAGCATTTT.

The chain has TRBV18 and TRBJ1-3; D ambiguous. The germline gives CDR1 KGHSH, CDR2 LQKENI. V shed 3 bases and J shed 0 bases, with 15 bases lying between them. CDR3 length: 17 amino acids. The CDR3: CASSPRPGGSSGNTIYF. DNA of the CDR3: TGTGCCAGCTCACCCCGGCCAGGTGGGAGCTCTGGAAACACCATATATTTT. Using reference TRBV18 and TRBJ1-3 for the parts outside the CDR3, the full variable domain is NAGVMQNPRHLVRRRGQEARLRCSPMKGHSHVYWYRQLPEEGLKFMVYLQKENIIDESGMPKERFSAEFPKEGPSILRIQQVVRGDSAAYFCASSPRPGGSSGNTIYFGEGSWLTVV.

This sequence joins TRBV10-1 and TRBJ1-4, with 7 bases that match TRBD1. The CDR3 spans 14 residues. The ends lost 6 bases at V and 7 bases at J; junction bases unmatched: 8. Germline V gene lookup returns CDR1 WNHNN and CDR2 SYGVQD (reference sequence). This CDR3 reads CASSRQGRGEKLFF. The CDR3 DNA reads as TGCGCCAGCAGCCGACAGGGTAGAGGTGAAAAACTGTTTTTT.

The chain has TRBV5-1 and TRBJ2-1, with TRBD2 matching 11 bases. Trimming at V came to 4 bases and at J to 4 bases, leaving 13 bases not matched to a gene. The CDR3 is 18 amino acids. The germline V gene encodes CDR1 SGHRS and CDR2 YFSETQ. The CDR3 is CASSPRTSGSRGYNEQFF. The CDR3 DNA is TGCGCCAGCAGCCCTCGGACTAGCGGGTCTAGGGGATACAATGAGCAGTTCTTC.

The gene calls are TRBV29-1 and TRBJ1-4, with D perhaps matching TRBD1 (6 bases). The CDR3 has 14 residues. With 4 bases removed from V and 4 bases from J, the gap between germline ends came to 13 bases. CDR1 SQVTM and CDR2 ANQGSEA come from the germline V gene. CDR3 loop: CSVGGTGINEKLFF. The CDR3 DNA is TGCAGCGTTGGTGGAACAGGGATTAATGAAAAACTGTTTTTT. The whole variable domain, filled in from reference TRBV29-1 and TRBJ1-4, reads SAVISQKPSRDICQRGTSLTIQCQVDSQVTMMFWYRQQPGQSLTLIATANQGSEATYESGFVIDKFPISRPNLTFSTLTVSNMSPEDSSIYLCSVGGTGINEKLFFGSGTQLSVL.

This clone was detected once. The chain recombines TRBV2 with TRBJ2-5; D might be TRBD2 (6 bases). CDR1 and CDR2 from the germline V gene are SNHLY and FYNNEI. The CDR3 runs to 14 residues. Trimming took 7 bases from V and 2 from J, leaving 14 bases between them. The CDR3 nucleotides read TGTGCCAGCACCTTGTACCGGGGGCAAGAGACCCAGTACTTC. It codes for CASTLYRGQETQYF.

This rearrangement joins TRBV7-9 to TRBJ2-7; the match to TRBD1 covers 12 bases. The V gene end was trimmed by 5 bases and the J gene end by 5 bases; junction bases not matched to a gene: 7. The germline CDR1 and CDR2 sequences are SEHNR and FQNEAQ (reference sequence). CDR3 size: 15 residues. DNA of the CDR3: TGTGCCAGCAGCCCAGGGACAGGGGGCAAAGACGAGCAGTACTTC. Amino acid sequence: CASSPGTGGKDEQYF. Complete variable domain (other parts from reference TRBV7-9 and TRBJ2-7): DTGVSQNPRHKITKRGQNVTFRCDPISEHNRLYWYRQTLGQGPEFLTYFQNEAQLEKSRLLSDRFSAERPKGSFSTLEIQRTEQGDSAMYLCASSPGTGGKDEQYFGPGTRLTVT.

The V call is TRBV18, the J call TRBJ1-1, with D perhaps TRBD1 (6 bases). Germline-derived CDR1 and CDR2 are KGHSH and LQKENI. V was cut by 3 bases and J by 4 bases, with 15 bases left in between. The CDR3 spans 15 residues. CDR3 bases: TGTGCCAGCTCACCTAAACAGGGAGTGGGCACTGAAGCTTTCTTT. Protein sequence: CASSPKQGVGTEAFF.

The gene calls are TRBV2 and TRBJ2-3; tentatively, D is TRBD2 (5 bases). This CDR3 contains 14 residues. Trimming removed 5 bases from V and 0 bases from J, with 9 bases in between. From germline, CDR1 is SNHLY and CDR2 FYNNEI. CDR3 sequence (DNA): TGTGCCAGCAGTTTCGGCGGGAGCACAGATACGCAGTATTTT. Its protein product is CASSFGGSTDTQYF.

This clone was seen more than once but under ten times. The CDR3 sequence is CASSREGAGTGELFF. CDR3 coding DNA: TGTGCCAGCAGCCGGGAGGGGGCTGGGACCGGGGAGCTGTTTTTT. The V call is TRBV6-5, the J call TRBJ2-2; D might be TRBD2 (8 bases). V was cut by 6 bases and J by 5 bases, with 16 bases left in between. The CDR3 covers 15 residues. Germline lookup yields CDR1 MNHEY and CDR2 SVGAGI.

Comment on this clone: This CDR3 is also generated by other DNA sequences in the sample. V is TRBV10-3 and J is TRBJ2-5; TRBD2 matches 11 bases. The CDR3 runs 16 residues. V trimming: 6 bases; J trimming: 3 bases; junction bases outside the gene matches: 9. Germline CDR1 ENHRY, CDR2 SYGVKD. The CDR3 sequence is CAIRLPPGLAEETQYF. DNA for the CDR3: TGTGCCATCAGACTCCCCCCGGGACTAGCGGAAGAGACCCAGTACTTC.

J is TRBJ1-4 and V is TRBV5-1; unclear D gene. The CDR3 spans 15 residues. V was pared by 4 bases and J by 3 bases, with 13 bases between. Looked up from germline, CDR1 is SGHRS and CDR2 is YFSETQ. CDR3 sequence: CASSPGLGPNEKLFF. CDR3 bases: TGCGCCAGCAGCCCCGGGTTGGGCCCTAATGAAAAACTGTTTTTT.

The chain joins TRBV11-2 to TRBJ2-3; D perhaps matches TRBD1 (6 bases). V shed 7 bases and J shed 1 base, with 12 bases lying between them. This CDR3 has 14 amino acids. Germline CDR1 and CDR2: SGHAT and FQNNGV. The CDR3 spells CASTQAGGTDTQYF. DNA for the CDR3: TGTGCCAGCACCCAGGCAGGGGGCACAGATACGCAGTATTTT.

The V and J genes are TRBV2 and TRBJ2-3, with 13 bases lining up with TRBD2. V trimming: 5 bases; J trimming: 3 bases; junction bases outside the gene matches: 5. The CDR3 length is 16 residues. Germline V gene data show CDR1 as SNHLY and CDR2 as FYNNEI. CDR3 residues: CASSLSTSGGTDTQYF. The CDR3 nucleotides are TGTGCCAGCAGTCTTTCGACTAGCGGGGGGACAGATACGCAGTATTTT.

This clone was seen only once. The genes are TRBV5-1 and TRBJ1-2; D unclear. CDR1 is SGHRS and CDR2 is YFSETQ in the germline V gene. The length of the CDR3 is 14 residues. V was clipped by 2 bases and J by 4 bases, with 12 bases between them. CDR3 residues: CASSLVGSTYGYTF. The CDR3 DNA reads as TGCGCCAGCAGCTTAGTCGGCAGTACCTATGGCTACACCTTC.

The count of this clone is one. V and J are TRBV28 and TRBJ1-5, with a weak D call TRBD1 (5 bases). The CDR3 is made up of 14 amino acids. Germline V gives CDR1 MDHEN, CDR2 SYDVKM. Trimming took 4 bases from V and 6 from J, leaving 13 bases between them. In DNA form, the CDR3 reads TGTGCCAGCAGTTGGAGCCGGGACGGTCAGCCCCAGCATTTT. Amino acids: CASSWSRDGQPQHF.

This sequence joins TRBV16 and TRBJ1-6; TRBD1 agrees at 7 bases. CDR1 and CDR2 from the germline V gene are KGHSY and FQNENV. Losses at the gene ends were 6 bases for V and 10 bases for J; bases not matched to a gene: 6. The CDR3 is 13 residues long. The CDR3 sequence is CASSSNRGSPLHF. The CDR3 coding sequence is TGTGCCAGCAGTTCAAACAGGGGATCACCCCTCCACTTT.

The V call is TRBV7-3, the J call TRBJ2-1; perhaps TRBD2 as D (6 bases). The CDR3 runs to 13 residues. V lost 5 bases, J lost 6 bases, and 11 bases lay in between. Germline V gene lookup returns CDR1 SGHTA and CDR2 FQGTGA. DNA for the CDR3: TGTGCCAGCAGCCTTACTAGCCTCAATGAGCAGTTCTTC. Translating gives CASSLTSLNEQFF.

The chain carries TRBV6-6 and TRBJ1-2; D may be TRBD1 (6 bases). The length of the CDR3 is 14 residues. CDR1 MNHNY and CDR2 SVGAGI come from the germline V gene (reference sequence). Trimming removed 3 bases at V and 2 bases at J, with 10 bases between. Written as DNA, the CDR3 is TGTGCCAGCAGTTATTTTACAGGGAACTATGGCTACACCTTC. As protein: CASSYFTGNYGYTF.

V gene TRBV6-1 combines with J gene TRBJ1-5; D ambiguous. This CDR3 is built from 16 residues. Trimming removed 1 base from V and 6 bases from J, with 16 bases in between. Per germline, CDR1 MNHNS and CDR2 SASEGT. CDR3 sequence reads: CASSEGPRPVRQPQHF. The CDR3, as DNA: TGTGCCAGCAGTGAAGGGCCCAGGCCGGTGCGTCAGCCCCAGCATTTT.

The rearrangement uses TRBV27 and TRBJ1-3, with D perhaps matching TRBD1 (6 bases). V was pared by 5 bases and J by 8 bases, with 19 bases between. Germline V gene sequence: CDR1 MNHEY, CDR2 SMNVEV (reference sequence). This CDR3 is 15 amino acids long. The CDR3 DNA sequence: TGTGCCAGCAGTAGGGGGGGGGCCCCCACGGACACCATATATTTT. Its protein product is CASSRGGAPTDTIYF.

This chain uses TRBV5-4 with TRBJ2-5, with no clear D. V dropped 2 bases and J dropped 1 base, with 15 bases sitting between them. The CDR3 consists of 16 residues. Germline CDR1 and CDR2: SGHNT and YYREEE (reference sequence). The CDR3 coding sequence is TGTGCCAGCAGCTTAGATGGAACGTTTTTCCAAGAGACCCAGTACTTC. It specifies CASSLDGTFFQETQYF.

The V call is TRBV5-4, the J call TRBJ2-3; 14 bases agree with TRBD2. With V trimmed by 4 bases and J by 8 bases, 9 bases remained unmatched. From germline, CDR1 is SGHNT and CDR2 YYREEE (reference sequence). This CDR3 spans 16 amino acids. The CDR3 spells CASSTGTSGGLGTQYF. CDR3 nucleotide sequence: TGTGCCAGCAGCACCGGGACTAGCGGGGGCCTTGGTACGCAGTATTTT.

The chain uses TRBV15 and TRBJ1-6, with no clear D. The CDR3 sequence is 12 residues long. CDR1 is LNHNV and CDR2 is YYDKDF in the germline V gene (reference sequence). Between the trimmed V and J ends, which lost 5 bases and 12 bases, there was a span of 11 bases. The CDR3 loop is CATSSEGLPLHF. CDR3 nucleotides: TGTGCCACCAGCTCGGAAGGTTTACCCCTCCACTTT.

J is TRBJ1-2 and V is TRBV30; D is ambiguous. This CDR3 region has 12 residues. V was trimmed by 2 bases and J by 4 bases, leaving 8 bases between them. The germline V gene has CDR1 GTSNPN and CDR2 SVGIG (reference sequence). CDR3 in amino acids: CAWSMGTYGYTF. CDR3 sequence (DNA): TGTGCCTGGAGTATGGGTACCTATGGCTACACCTTC.